The T cell receptor (beta chain) under discussion was sequenced for a study of molecular identifiers for immune sequencing clone quantification. V lost 8 bases to trimming and J lost 0 bases, with 8 bases between them. The CDR3 spans 13 residues. This clonotype has more than one count but fewer than ten. Bulk libraries came from a prior protocol with listed TCR primers. Each CDR3 protein is one row after TCRdb ran MiXCR on the PCR reads. This table has about 640,000 distinct CDR3 sequences, just under 20% appearing once. This chain uses TRBV12-3 or TRBV12-4 with TRBJ1-3, with D unresolved. Sequenced input: naive CD8+ T cells from blood, with Jurkat cell RNA spiked in. The subset denotes: FACS-sorted CD8+CD4-CCR7+CD45RA+ naive T cells. The receptor's source is a human donor in good health. Some libraries in this study had Jurkat cell RNA spiked in. This chain's CDR3 is CASRELSGNTIYF. The CDR3 DNA sequence: TGTGCCAGCCGGGAACTCTCTGGAAACACCATATATTTT.